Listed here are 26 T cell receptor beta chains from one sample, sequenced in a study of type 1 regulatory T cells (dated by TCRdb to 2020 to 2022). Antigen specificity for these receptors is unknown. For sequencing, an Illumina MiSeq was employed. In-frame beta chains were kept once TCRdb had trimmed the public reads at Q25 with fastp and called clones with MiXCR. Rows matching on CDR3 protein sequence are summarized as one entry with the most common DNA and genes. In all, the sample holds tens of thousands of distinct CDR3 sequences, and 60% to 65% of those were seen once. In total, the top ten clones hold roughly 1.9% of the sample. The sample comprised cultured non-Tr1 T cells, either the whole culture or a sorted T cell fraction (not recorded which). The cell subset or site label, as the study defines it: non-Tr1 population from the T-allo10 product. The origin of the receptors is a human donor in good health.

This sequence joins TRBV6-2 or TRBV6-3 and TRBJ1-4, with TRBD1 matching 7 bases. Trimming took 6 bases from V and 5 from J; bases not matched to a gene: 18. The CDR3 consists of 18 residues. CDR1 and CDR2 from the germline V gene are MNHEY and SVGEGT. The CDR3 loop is CASSYRSRLGQTNEKLFF. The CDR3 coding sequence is TGTGCCAGCAGCTACAGGTCGCGTCTGGGACAGACAAATGAAAAACTGTTTTTT.

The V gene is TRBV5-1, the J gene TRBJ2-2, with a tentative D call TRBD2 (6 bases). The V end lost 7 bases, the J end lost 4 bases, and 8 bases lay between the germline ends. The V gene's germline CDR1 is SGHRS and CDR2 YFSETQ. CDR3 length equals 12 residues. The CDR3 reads CASRESTGELFF. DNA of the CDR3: TGCGCCAGCCGGGAGTCCACCGGGGAGCTGTTTTTT.

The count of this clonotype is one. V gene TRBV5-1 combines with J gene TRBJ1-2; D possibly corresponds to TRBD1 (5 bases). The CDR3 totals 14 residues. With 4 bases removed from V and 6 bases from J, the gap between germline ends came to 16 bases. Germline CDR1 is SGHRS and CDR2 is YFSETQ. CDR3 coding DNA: TGCGCCAGCAGCGCCCGGGGCACCCCTGATGGCTACACCTTC. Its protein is CASSARGTPDGYTF. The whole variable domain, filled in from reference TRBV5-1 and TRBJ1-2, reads KAGVTQTPRYLIKTRGQQVTLSCSPISGHRSVSWYQQTPGQGLQFLFEYFSETQRNKGNFPGRFSGRQFSNSRSEMNVSTLELGDSALYLCASSARGTPDGYTFGSGTRLTVV.

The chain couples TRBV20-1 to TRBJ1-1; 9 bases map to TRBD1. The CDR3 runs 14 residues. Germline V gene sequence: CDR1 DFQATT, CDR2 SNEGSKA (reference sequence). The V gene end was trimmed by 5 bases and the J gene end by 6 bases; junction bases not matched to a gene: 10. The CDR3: CSALNYRGRPEAFF. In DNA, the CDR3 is TGCAGTGCTCTTAACTACAGGGGGCGGCCTGAAGCTTTCTTT.

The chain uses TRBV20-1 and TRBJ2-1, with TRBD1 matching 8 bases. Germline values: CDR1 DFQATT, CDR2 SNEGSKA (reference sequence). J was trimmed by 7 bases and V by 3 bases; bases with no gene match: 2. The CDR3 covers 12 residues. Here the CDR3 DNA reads TGCAGTGCTAGCCAGGGGGCTAATGAGCAGTTCTTC. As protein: CSASQGANEQFF.

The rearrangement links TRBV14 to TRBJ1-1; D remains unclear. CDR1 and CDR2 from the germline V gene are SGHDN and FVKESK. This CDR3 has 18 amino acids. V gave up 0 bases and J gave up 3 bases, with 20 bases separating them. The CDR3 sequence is CASSQDPSQAGYYTEAFF. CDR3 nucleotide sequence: TGTGCCAGCAGCCAAGATCCCTCCCAGGCCGGGTATTACACTGAAGCTTTCTTT.

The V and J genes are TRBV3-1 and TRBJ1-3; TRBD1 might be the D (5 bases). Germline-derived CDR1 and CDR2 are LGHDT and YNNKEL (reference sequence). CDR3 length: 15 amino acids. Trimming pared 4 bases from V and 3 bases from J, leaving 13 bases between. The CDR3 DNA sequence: TGTGCCAGCAGCCCCACCGGGGGAAGTGGAAACACCATATATTTT. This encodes CASSPTGGSGNTIYF.

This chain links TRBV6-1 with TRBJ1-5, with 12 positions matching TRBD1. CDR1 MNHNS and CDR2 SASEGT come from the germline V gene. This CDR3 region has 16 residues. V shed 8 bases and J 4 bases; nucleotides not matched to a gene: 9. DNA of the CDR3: TGTGCCAGCGGGACAGGGGGCCTCGCCGGGAATCAGCCCCAGCATTTT. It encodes CASGTGGLAGNQPQHF.

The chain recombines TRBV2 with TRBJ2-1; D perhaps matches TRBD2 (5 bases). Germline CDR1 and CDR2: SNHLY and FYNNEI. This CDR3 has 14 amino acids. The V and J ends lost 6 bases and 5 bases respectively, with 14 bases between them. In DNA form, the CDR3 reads TGTGCCAGCAGAGACCCGGGATTTAACAATGAGCAGTTCTTC. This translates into CASRDPGFNNEQFF.

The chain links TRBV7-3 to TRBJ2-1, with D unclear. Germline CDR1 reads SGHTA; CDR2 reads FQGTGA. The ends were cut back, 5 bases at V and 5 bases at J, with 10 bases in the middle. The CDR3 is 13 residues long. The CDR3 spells CASSPSRDNEQFF. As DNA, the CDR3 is TGTGCCAGCAGCCCCAGCCGGGACAATGAGCAGTTCTTC.

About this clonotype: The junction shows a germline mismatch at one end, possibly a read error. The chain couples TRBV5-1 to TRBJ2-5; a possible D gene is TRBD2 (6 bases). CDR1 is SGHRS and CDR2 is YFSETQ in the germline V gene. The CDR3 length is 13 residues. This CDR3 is CASSSGTQETQCF. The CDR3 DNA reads TGCGCCAGCAGTTCCGGGACTCAAGAGACCCAGTGCTTC.

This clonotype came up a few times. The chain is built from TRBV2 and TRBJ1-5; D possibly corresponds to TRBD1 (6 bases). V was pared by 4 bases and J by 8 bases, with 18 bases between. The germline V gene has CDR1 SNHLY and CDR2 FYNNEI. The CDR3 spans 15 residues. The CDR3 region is CASSAASTGAEPQHF. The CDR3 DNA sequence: TGTGCCAGCAGTGCCGCTTCGACAGGTGCGGAGCCCCAGCATTTT.

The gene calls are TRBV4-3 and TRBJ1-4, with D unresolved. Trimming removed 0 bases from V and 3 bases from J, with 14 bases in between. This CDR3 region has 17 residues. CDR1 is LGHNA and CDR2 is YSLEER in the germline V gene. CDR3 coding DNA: TGCGCCAGCAGCCAAGAAGTCCGGAATCGGGCTAATGAAAAACTGTTTTTT. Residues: CASSQEVRNRANEKLFF.

The DNA of the CDR3 is TGCAGTGCTAGAGATTTCGAGCTAACGGGCGGAGATACGCAGTATTTT. This translates into CSARDFELTGGDTQYF. V gene TRBV20-1 combines with J gene TRBJ2-3; D remains unclear. Trimming removed 0 bases from V and 5 bases from J, with 18 bases in between. The CDR3 consists of 16 residues. Germline V gives CDR1 DFQATT, CDR2 SNEGSKA (reference sequence).

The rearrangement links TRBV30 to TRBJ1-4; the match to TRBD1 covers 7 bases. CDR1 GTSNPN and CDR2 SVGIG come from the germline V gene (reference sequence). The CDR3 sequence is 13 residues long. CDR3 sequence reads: CARKGTANEKLFF. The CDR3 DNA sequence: TGTGCTCGGAAAGGGACAGCTAATGAAAAACTGTTTTTT.

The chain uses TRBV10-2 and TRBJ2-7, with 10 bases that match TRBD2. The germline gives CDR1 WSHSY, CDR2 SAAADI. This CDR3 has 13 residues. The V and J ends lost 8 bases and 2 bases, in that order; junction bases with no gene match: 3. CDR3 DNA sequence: TGCGCCAGCCAACTAGCGGGGACCTACGAGCAGTACTTC. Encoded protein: CASQLAGTYEQYF.

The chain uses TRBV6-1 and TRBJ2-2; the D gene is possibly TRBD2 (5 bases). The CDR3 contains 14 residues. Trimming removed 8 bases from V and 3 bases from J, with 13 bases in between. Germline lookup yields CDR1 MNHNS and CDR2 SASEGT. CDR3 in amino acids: CASLSVQYTGELFF. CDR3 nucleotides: TGTGCCAGCCTTAGCGTTCAGTACACCGGGGAGCTGTTTTTT.

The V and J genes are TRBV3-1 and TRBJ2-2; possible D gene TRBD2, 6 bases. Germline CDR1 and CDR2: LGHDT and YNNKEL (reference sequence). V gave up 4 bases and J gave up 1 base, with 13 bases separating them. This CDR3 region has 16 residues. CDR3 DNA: TGTGCCAGCAGCCCCCCTGCGGGATGGAACACCGGGGAGCTGTTTTTT. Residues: CASSPPAGWNTGELFF.

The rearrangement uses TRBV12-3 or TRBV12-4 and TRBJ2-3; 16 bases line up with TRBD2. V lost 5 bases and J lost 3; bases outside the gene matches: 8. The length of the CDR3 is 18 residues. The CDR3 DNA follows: TGTGCCAGCAGTAAGCCGGGACTAGCGGGAGGGTTGACAGATACGCAGTATTTT. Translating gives CASSKPGLAGGLTDTQYF.

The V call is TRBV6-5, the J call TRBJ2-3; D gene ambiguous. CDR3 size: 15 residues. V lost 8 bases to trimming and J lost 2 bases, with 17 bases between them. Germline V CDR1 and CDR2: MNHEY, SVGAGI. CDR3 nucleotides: TGTGCCAGCGGTTTGACGGCTGGGTACACAGATACGCAGTATTTT. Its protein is CASGLTAGYTDTQYF.

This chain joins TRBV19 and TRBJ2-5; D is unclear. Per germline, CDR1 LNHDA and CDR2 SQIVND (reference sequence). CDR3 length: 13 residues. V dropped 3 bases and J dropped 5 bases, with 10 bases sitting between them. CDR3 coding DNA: TGTGCCAGTAGTATGCAAGGATGGGAGACCCAGTACTTC. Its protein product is CASSMQGWETQYF.

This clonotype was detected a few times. The CDR3 here is CASSGDRGQDTEAFF. CDR3 sequence (DNA): TGTGCCAGCAGCGGAGACAGGGGGCAGGACACTGAAGCTTTCTTT. This chain links TRBV9 with TRBJ1-1; 10 bases are a match to TRBD1. The V and J ends lost 3 bases and 3 bases, in that order; junction bases with no gene match: 5. CDR3 size: 15 residues. CDR1 is SGDLS and CDR2 is YYNGEE in the germline V gene.

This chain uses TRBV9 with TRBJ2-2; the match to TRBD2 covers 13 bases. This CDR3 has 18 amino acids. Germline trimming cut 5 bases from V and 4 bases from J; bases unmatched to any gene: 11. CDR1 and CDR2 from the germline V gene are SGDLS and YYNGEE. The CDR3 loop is CASRGTSGNVATTGELFF. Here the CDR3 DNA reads TGTGCCAGCAGAGGGACTAGCGGGAACGTCGCGACCACCGGGGAGCTGTTTTTT.

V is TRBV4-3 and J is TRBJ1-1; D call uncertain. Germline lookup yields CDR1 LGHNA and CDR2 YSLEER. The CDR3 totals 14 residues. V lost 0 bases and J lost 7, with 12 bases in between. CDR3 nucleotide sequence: TGCGCCAGCAGCCAAGATATCTCAGGTGGTGAAGCTTTCTTT. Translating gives CASSQDISGGEAFF.

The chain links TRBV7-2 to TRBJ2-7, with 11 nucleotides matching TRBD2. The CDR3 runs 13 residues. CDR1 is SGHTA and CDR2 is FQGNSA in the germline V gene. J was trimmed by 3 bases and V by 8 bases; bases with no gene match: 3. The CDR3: CASGLAGGYEQYF. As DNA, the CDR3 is TGTGCCAGCGGCCTAGCGGGAGGCTACGAGCAGTACTTC.

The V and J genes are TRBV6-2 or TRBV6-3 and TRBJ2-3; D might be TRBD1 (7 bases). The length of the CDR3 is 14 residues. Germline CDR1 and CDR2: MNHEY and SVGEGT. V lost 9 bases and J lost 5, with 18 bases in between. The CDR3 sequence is CARGGGGGVDTQYF. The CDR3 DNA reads TGTGCCAGGGGCGGCGGAGGGGGCGTAGATACGCAGTATTTT.